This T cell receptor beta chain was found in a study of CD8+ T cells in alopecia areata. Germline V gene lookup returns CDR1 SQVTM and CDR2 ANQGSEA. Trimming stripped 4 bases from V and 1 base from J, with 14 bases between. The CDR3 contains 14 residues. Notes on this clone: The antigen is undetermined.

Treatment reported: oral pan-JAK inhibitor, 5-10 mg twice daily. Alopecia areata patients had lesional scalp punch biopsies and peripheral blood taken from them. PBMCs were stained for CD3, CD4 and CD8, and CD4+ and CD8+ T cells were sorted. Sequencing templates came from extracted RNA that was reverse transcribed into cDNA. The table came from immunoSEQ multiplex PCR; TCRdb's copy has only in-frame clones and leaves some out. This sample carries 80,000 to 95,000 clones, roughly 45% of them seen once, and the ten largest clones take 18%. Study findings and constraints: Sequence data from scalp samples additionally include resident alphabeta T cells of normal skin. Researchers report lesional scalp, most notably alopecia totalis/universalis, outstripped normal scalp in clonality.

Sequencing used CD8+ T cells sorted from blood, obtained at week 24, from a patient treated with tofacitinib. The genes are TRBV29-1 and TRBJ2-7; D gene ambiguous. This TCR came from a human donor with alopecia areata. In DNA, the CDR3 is TGCAGCGTTGTCCCCCCGTATGCTTCCTACGAGCAGTACTTC. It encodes CSVVPPYASYEQYF.